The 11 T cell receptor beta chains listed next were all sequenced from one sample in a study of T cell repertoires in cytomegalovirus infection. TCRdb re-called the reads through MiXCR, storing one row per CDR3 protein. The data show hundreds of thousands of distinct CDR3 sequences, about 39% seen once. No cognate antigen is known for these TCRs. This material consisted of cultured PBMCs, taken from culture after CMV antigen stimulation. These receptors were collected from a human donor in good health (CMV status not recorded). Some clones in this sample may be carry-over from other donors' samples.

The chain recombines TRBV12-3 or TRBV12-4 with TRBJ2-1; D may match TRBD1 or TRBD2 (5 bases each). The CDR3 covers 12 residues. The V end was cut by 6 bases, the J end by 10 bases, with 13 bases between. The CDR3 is CASSRGANEQFF. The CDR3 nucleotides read TGTGCCAGCAGCCGGGGCGCGAACGAGCAGTTCTTC.

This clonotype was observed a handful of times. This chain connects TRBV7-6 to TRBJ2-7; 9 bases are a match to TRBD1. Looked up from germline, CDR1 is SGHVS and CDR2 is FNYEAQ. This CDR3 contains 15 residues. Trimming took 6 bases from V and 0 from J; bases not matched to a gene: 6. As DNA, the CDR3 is TGTGCCAGCAGACAGTCGGACAGGGGCTCCTACGAGCAGTACTTC. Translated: CASRQSDRGSYEQYF.

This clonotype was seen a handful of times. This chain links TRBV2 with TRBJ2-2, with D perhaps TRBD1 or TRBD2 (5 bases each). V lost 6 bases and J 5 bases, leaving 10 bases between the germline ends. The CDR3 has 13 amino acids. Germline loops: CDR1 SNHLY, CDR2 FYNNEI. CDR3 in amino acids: CASRGVGTGELFF. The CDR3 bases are TGTGCCAGCAGGGGGGTCGGGACCGGGGAGCTGTTTTTT.

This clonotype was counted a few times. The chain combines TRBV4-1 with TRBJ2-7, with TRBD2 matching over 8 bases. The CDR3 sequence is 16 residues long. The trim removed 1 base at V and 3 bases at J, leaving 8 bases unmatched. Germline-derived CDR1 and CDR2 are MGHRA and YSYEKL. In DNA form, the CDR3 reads TGCGCCAGCAGCCAAGCCCTACAGCGGGAGTACTACGAGCAGTACTTC. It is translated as CASSQALQREYYEQYF.

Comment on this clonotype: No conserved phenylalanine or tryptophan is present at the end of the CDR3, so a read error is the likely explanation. For the CDR3, the DNA is TGTGCCAGCAGTCACGACAGGGTTGTTGGCAACTATGGCTACACCTGC. Encoded protein: CASSHDRVVGNYGYTC. The chain has TRBV12-3 or TRBV12-4 and TRBJ1-2; 7 bases are shared with TRBD1. CDR3 length equals 16 residues. The V gene end was trimmed by 5 bases and the J gene end by 2 bases; junction bases not matched to a gene: 11.

The CDR3 DNA reads as TGTGCCATCAGTGGGTCAGGACTGCCACAGTTCTTC. This sequence encodes CAISGSGLPQFF. The chain links TRBV10-3 to TRBJ2-1; D is perhaps TRBD2 (5 bases). The CDR3 runs 12 residues. V was pared by 4 bases and J by 13 bases, with 14 bases between. In germline, CDR1 is ENHRY, CDR2 SYGVKD.

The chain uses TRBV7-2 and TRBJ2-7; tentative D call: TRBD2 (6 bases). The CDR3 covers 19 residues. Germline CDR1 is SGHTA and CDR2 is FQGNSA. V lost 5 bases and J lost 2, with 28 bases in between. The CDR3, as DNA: TGTGCCAGCAGCGGCCCAAGAGCTGGTTCAGCGGGTCGCGCCTACGAGCAGTACTTC. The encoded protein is CASSGPRAGSAGRAYEQYF.

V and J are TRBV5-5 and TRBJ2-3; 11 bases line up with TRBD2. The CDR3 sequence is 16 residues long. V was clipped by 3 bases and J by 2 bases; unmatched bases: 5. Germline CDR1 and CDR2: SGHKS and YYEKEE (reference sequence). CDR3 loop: CASSSTSGGDTDTQYF. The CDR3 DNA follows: TGTGCCAGCAGCTCTACTAGCGGGGGAGACACAGATACGCAGTATTTT. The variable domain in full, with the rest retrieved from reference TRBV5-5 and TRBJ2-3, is DAGVTQSPTHLIKTRGQQVTLRCSPISGHKSVSWYQQVLGQGPQFIFQYYEKEERGRGNFPDRFSARQFPNYSSELNVNALLLGDSALYLCASSSTSGGDTDTQYFGPGTRLTVL.

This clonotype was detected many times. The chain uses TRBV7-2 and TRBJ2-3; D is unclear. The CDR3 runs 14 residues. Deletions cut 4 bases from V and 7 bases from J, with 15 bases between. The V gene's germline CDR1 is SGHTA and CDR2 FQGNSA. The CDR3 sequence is CASSSPAGRHTQYF. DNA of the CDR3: TGTGCCAGCAGCTCCCCGGCAGGCCGCCATACGCAGTATTTT.

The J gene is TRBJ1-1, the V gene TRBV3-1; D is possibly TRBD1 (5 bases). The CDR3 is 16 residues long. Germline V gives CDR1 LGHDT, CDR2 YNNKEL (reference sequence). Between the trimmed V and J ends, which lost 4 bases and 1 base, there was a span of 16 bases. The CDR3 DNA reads TGTGCCAGCAGCCCCCGGTGGGGGAGAAGGAACACTGAAGCTTTCTTT. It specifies CASSPRWGRRNTEAFF.

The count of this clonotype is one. The CDR3 spells CAWSDNNYGYTF. The DNA of the CDR3 is TGTGCCTGGAGCGACAACAACTATGGCTACACCTTC. The chain carries TRBV30 and TRBJ1-2; D gene unclear. V lost 3 bases to trimming and J lost 2 bases, with 7 bases between them. Germline V gene lookup returns CDR1 GTSNPN and CDR2 SVGIG (reference sequence). The CDR3 has 12 residues.